Listed below are T cell receptor beta chains from one sample, sequenced in a study of cytotoxic CD8 clonotypes in ibrutinib-treated CLL. Generated by immunoSEQ multiplex PCR, the TCRdb table keeps only in-frame clones and is missing some. The sample records 110,000 to 150,000 clones, about 76% being singletons. This specimen consisted of PBMCs, obtained after 24 months of ibrutinib treatment. The origin of the receptors is a human donor with chronic lymphocytic leukemia. Both conserved end residues are part of each CDR3. Fields, in order: CDR3 length, V gene, J gene, D gene, clone size, CDR3 protein, CDR3 DNA. D genes are given only for firm matches. Only part of the rows carry a size: once, few, many, or a class if the clone is expanded.

16	TRBV7-2	TRBJ2-3	-	-	CASSLLDITSTDTQYF	TGTGCCAGCAGCTTACTTGACATCACTAGCACAGATACGCAGTATTTT
15	TRBV18	TRBJ2-5	-	-	CASSPRDPRGETQYF	TGTGCCAGCTCACCCAGGGACCCGAGGGGGGAGACCCAGTACTTC
14	TRBV5-4	TRBJ2-3	TRBD1	-	CASSLDRAGDTQYF	TGTGCCAGCAGCCTGGACAGGGCTGGGGATACGCAGTATTTT
13	TRBV7-8	TRBJ1-5	-	-	CASSLALDQPQHF	TGTGCCAGCAGCTTAGCCTTGGATCAGCCCCAGCATTTT
16	TRBV2	TRBJ1-1	-	-	CASSVGRSFTNTEAFF	TGTGCCAGCAGTGTGGGGCGGTCCTTTACGAACACTGAAGCTTTCTTT
16	TRBV4-3	TRBJ1-3	TRBD1	-	CASSQDKGQGTNTIYF	TGCGCCAGCAGCCAAGATAAGGGACAGGGTACAAACACCATATATTTT
12	TRBV28	TRBJ1-1	-	few	CASTVGGTEAFF	TGTGCCAGCACCGTGGGAGGCACTGAAGCTTTCTTT
13	TRBV5-1	TRBJ1-1	-	-	CASSFGVGTEAFF	TGCGCCAGCAGCTTCGGGGTCGGGACTGAAGCTTTCTTT
11	TRBV6-5	TRBJ1-2	-	few	CASGDVGGYTF	TGTGCCAGCGGGGATGTAGGTGGCTACACCTTC
14	TRBV7-3	TRBJ2-5	-	-	CASSLGPRWETQYF	TGTGCCAGCAGCTTAGGCCCCCGGTGGGAGACCCAGTACTTC
15	TRBV6-5	TRBJ2-7	-	-	CASSYSTRATLEQYF	TGTGCCAGCAGTTACTCCACCAGGGCGACCTTGGAGCAGTACTTC
15	TRBV6-5	TRBJ1-4	-	-	CASRLRGRSNEKLFF	TGTGCCAGCAGACTCCGGGGACGGTCCAATGAAAAACTGTTTTTT
13	TRBV7-2	TRBJ1-4	-	once	CASSLNPDEKLFF	TGTGCCAGCAGCTTAAATCCAGATGAAAAACTGTTTTTT
15	TRBV19	TRBJ2-3	-	-	CASSIGGRYTDTQYF	TGTGCCAGTAGTATAGGCGGCAGGTACACAGATACGCAGTATTTT
11	TRBV20-1	TRBJ2-1	-	few	CSATDPNEQFF	TGCAGTGCAACGGACCCCAATGAGCAGTTCTTC
14	TRBV6-1	TRBJ1-1	-	few	CASSEPWMNTEAFF	TGTGCCAGCAGTGAACCCTGGATGAACACTGAAGCTTTCTTT
15	TRBV2	TRBJ1-5	-	once	CASSPGLGGNQPQHF	TGTGCCAGCAGCCCCGGACTGGGGGGCAATCAGCCCCAGCATTTT